These 22 T cell receptor beta chains came from one sample sequenced in a study of blood T cell repertoires in COVID-19. Produced via immunoSEQ multiplex PCR; TCRdb's table is partial and in-frame only. The sample lists under 200,000 clones, about 89% occurring once. Source material: peripheral blood. These receptors were collected from a man in his 70s with acute or convalescent COVID-19.

This chain uses TRBV5-1 with TRBJ2-7, with a tentative D call TRBD1 (6 bases). V was trimmed by 1 base and J by 2 bases, leaving 10 bases between them. CDR1 is SGHRS and CDR2 is YFSETQ in the germline V gene. CDR3 length: 14 residues. The CDR3 region is CASSLIQGPYEQYF. The CDR3 DNA sequence: TGCGCCAGCAGCTTGATACAGGGCCCCTACGAGCAGTACTTC.

This clone has just a few counts. V gene TRBV27 combines with J gene TRBJ2-7; D gene unclear. The CDR3 has 13 amino acids. Germline V gene data show CDR1 as MNHEY and CDR2 as SMNVEV (reference sequence). V was cut by 5 bases and J by 0 bases, with 8 bases left in between. The CDR3, as DNA: TGTGCCAGCAGTGTGTCCAGCTCCTACGAGCAGTACTTC. Translation gives CASSVSSSYEQYF.

The J gene is TRBJ1-1, the V gene TRBV12-5; TRBD1 aligns across 7 bases. CDR1 and CDR2 (germline): LGHNT, FRNRAP. V gave up 0 bases and J gave up 3 bases; unmatched junction bases: 7. This CDR3 comprises 16 residues. CDR3: CASGLVQGGLHTEAFF. As DNA, the CDR3 is TGTGCTAGTGGTTTGGTACAAGGGGGCCTCCACACTGAAGCTTTCTTT.

J is TRBJ1-1 and V is TRBV30; maybe TRBD1 (5 bases). The germline V gene has CDR1 GTSNPN and CDR2 SVGIG (reference sequence). V shed 3 bases and J shed 1 base, with 21 bases lying between them. The CDR3 loop spans 17 amino acids. CDR3 sequence: CAWRVQILSQGNTEAFF. The CDR3, as DNA: TGTGCCTGGAGGGTACAAATCCTGTCCCAGGGGAACACTGAAGCTTTCTTT.

The V gene is TRBV2, the J gene TRBJ1-2; TRBD1 aligns across 11 bases. The junction had 4 bases not matched to a gene; V was cut back by 11 bases and J by 8 bases. CDR1 is SNHLY, CDR2 FYNNEI, per germline. There are 11 residues in the CDR3. CDR3 sequence: CAGGTGGGYTF. The CDR3 DNA is TGTGCCGGAGGGACAGGGGGAGGCTACACCTTC.

The V and J genes are TRBV30 and TRBJ2-7; 10 nucleotides line up with TRBD2. The CDR3 has 12 amino acids. V dropped 0 bases and J dropped 9; count of bases not matched to a gene: 2. Looked up from germline, CDR1 is GTSNPN and CDR2 is SVGIG (reference sequence). CDR3 sequence: CAWSVLAGRQYF. The CDR3 coding sequence is TGTGCCTGGAGTGTACTAGCGGGACGGCAGTACTTC. Full variable domain (rest looked up from reference TRBV30 and TRBJ2-7): SQTIHQWPATLVQPVGSPLSLECTVEGTSNPNLYWYRQAAGRGLQLLFYSVGIGQISSEVPQNLSASRPQDRQFILSSKKLLLSDSGFYLCAWSVLAGRQYFGPGTRLTVT.

The chain recombines TRBV11-2 with TRBJ1-3; 7 bases are shared with TRBD1. The V and J ends lost 1 base and 4 bases, in that order; junction bases with no gene match: 1. CDR1 and CDR2 from the germline V gene are SGHAT and FQNNGV. There are 14 residues in the CDR3. The CDR3 is CASSLGQGGNTIYF. The CDR3 nucleotides read TGTGCCAGCAGCTTAGGACAGGGAGGAAACACCATATATTTT.

This clone was observed a single time. The J gene is TRBJ2-5, the V gene TRBV30, with 7 positions matching TRBD1. The CDR3 is 13 residues long. V lost 5 bases and J lost 4; bases outside the gene matches: 7. Germline V CDR1 and CDR2: GTSNPN, SVGIG (reference sequence). CDR3 DNA sequence: TGTGCCTGGGGCCCAGGGACAGTAGAGACCCAGTACTTC. Amino acid sequence: CAWGPGTVETQYF.

The CDR3 here is CASSLGGGGSHNEQFF. In DNA form, the CDR3 reads TGTGCCAGCAGCCTGGGGGGTGGCGGGAGCCACAATGAGCAGTTCTTC. V gene TRBV9 combines with J gene TRBJ2-1; 7 bases align to TRBD2. Unmatched junction bases numbered 12, after V lost 4 bases and J lost 5 bases. The CDR3 contains 16 residues. Germline CDR1 and CDR2: SGDLS and YYNGEE.

CDR3: CASSIGERRGTEAFF. As DNA, the CDR3 is TGTGCCAGTAGTATAGGAGAACGTCGTGGCACTGAAGCTTTCTTT. The chain recombines TRBV19 with TRBJ1-1, with D uncertain. CDR1 is LNHDA, CDR2 SQIVND, per germline (reference sequence). Trimming stripped 1 base from V and 4 bases from J, with 13 bases between. The CDR3 has 15 amino acids.

This clone was counted a few times. The V and J genes are TRBV2 and TRBJ2-1; 8 bases map to TRBD2. Germline CDR1 reads SNHLY; CDR2 reads FYNNEI. After removal of 8 bases from V and 8 bases from J, the junction contained 8 bases not matched to a gene. CDR3 length equals 13 residues. CDR3 in amino acids: CASCAGGRDEQFF. The CDR3 coding sequence is TGTGCCAGCTGCGCGGGGGGCCGGGATGAGCAGTTCTTC.

This rearrangement joins TRBV28 to TRBJ2-7, with TRBD1 matching over 8 bases. Trimming cost V 6 bases and J 6 bases; bases outside gene matches: 1. From germline, CDR1 is MDHEN and CDR2 SYDVKM. This CDR3 spans 11 amino acids. In DNA, the CDR3 is TGTGCCAGCAGCAGGGGGCTCGAGCAGTACTTC. Translation gives CASSRGLEQYF.

The chain joins TRBV3-1 (or the pseudogene TRBV3-2) to TRBJ2-1; 8 nucleotides agree with TRBD2. CDR3 size: 15 residues. Germline lookup yields CDR1 LGHDT and CDR2 YNNKEL (reference sequence). The trim removed 0 bases at V and 9 bases at J, leaving 7 bases unmatched. DNA of the CDR3: TGTGCCAGCAGCCAAGACGGGCGGGGGGATGGTGAGCAGTTCTTC. Protein product: CASSQDGRGDGEQFF.

This chain links TRBV15 with TRBJ1-4; 9 bases are shared with TRBD1. In germline, CDR1 is LNHNV, CDR2 YYDKDF (reference sequence). J lost 1 base, V lost 5 bases, and 8 bases had no gene match. This CDR3 region has 17 residues. The CDR3: CATSEGGTGRTNEKLFF. The CDR3 bases are TGTGCCACCAGCGAAGGGGGGACAGGGCGAACTAATGAAAAACTGTTTTTT. The whole variable domain, filled in from reference TRBV15 and TRBJ1-4, reads DAMVIQNPRYQVTQFGKPVTLSCSQTLNHNVMYWYQQKSSQAPKLLFHYYDKDFNNEADTPDNFQSRRPNTSFCFLDIRSPGLGDTAMYLCATSEGGTGRTNEKLFFGSGTQLSVL.

The rearrangement uses TRBV6-5 and TRBJ2-1; possibly TRBD1 for D (5 bases). Between the trimmed V and J ends, which lost 0 bases and 8 bases, there was a span of 14 bases. Germline CDR1 is MNHEY and CDR2 is SVGAGI. The length of the CDR3 is 15 residues. The CDR3 sequence: CASSYSMTAWDEQFF. The CDR3 DNA reads as TGTGCCAGCAGTTACTCGATGACAGCATGGGATGAGCAGTTCTTC.

The chain is built from TRBV10-3 and TRBJ1-4; no clear D gene. The CDR3 has 14 residues. The germline V gene encodes CDR1 ENHRY and CDR2 SYGVKD. The V and J ends lost 4 bases and 4 bases respectively, with 10 bases between them. The CDR3 reads CAISAEGLNEKLFF. The CDR3 region has the DNA TGTGCCATCAGTGCAGAAGGACTTAATGAAAAACTGTTTTTT.

V usage is TRBV28 and J usage is TRBJ1-6; 7 positions match TRBD1. J was trimmed by 10 bases and V by 7 bases; bases with no gene match: 4. Germline V gene sequence: CDR1 MDHEN, CDR2 SYDVKM. The CDR3 runs 12 residues. CDR3 protein: CASTRGDSPLHF. The CDR3 bases are TGTGCCAGCACCAGGGGGGACTCACCCCTCCACTTT.

This clone was observed a handful of times. This chain connects TRBV12-3 or TRBV12-4 to TRBJ2-5, with D possibly being TRBD2 (6 bases). Trimming shortened V by 5 bases and J by 1 base, and 8 bases separated the two germline ends. This CDR3 spans 13 amino acids. CDR3 in DNA: TGTGCCAGCAGTAGGAGGGCCCAAGAGACCCAGTACTTC. It yields the protein CASSRRAQETQYF.

V is TRBV6-5 and J is TRBJ2-5; D is uncertain. CDR1 and CDR2 from the germline V gene are MNHEY and SVGAGI. There are 14 residues in the CDR3. V shed 7 bases and J shed 1 base, with 13 bases lying between them. In nucleotides, the CDR3 is TGTGCCAGCATCGCTACGGTTGGCCAAGAGACCCAGTACTTC. Protein product: CASIATVGQETQYF.

The rearrangement uses TRBV10-3 and TRBJ2-5; 8 bases are a match to TRBD2. The trim removed 4 bases at V and 2 bases at J, leaving 6 bases unmatched. This CDR3 is 15 amino acids long. CDR1 ENHRY and CDR2 SYGVKD come from the germline V gene. CDR3 DNA: TGTGCCATCAGTGTGGTAGCGGGGCCTCAAGAGACCCAGTACTTC. Translation: CAISVVAGPQETQYF.

In this sample, this clone turned up once. This rearrangement joins TRBV29-1 to TRBJ1-4; 7 bases line up with TRBD1. The CDR3 covers 12 residues. V trimming: 6 bases; J trimming: 8 bases; junction bases outside the gene matches: 6. Germline V CDR1 and CDR2: SQVTM, ANQGSEA. As DNA, the CDR3 is TGCAGCGTGAAACAGGGGTCAGAAAAACTGTTTTTT. Encoded protein: CSVKQGSEKLFF.

As for this clone: A junction boundary mismatches the germline segment, possibly from a read error. This chain connects TRBV7-7 to TRBJ2-2; no reliable D call. The CDR3 contains 13 residues. The germline V gene has CDR1 SSHAT and CDR2 FNYEAQ (reference sequence). As DNA, the CDR3 is TGTGCTAGCAGCTTTATAGCCACCGGGGAGCTGTTTTTT. Protein product: CASSFIATGELFF.